This T cell receptor beta chain was sequenced during a study of shared clonotypes between healthy human individuals. Here immunoSEQ multiplex PCR was the method, and the copy in TCRdb shows in-frame clones only, minus some. The sample carries about 1.1 million clones, roughly 80% recorded once. This CDR3 is 13 amino acids long. Germline V lookup: CDR1 SQVTM, CDR2 ANQGSEA. V was shortened by 4 bases and J by 2 bases, with 11 bases between the two germline ends. Both subsets, CD45RA+ naive and CD45RA-negative memory, were split from the CD4+ cells. J is TRBJ1-1 and V is TRBV29-1; no clear D gene. The receptor was isolated from a man between 18 and 35 years old in good health. Some clones in this sample may be carry-over from other donors' samples. Sequencing was carried out using memory CD4+ T cells from PBMCs. Subset noted: CD45RA-negative fraction. CDR3 region: CSVVLHLNTEAFF. Written as DNA, the CDR3 is TGCAGCGTTGTCCTACACCTCAACACTGAAGCTTTCTTT.